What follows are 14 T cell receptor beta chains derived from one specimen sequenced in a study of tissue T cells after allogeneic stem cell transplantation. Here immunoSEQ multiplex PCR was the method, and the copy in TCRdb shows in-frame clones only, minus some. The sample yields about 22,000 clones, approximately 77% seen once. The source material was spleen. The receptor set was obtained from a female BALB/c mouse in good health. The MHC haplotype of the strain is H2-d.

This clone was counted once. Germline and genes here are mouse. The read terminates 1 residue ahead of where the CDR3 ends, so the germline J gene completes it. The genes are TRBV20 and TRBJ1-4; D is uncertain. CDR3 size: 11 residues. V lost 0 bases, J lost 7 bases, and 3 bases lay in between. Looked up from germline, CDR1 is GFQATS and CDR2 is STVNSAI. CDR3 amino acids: CGARDPERLFF. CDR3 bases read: TGTGGTGCTAGGGATCCCGAAAGATTATTT.

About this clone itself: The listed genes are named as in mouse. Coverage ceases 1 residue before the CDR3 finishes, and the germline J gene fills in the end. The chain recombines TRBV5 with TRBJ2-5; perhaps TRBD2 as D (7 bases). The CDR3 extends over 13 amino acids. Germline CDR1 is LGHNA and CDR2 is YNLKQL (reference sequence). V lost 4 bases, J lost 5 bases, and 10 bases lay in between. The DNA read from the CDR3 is TGTGCCAGCAGCCCGGGGGGCCCAGACACCCAGTAC. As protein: CASSPGGPDTQY. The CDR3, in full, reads CASSPGGPDTQYF.

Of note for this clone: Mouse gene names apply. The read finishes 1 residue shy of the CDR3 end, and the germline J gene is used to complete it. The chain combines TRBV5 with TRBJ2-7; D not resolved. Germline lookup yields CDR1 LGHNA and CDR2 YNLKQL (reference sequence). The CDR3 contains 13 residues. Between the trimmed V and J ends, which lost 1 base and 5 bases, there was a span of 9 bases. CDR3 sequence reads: CASSQVSLDEQYF. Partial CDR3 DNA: TGTGCCAGCAGCCAAGTTAGCCTCGATGAACAGTAC.

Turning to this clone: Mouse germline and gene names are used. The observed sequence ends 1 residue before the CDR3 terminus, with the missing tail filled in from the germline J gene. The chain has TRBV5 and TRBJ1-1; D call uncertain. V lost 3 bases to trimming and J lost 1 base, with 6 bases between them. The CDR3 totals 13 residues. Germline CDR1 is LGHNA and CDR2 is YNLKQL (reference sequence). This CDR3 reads CASSQAGNTEVFF. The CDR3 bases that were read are TGTGCCAGCAGCCAGGCAGGAAACACAGAAGTCTTC.

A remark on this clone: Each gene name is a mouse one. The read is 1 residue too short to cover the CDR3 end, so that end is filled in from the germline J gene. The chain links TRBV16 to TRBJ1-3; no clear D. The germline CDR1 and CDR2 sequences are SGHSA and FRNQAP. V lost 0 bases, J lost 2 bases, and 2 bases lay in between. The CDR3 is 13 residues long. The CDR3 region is CASSLDTGNTLYF. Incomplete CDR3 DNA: TGTGCAAGCAGCTTAGACACTGGAAATACGCTCTAT.

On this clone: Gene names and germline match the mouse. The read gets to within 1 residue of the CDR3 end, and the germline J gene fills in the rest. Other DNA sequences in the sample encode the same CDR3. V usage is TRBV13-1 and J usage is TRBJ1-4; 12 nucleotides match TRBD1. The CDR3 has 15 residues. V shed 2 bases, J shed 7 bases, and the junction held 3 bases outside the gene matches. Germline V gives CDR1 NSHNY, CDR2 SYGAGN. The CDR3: CASSEGQGAGERLFF. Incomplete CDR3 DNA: TGTGCCAGCAGTGAGGGACAGGGGGCGGGCGAAAGATTATTT. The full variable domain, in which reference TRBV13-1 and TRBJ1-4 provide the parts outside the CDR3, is EAAVTQSPRNKVTVTGGNVTLSCRQTNSHNYMYWYRQDTGHGLRLIHYSYGAGNLRIGDVPDGYKATRTTQEDFFLLLELASPSQTSLYFCASSEGQGAGERLFFGHGTKLSVL.

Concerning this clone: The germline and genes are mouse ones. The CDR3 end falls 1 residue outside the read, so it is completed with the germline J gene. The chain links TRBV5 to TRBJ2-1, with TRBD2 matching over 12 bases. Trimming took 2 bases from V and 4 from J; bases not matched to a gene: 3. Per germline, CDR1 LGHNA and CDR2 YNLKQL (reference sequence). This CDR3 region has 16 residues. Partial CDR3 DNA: TGTGCCAGCAGCCAAAGGGACTGGGGGGAGTATGCTGAGCAGTTC. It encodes CASSQRDWGEYAEQF. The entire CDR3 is CASSQRDWGEYAEQFF.

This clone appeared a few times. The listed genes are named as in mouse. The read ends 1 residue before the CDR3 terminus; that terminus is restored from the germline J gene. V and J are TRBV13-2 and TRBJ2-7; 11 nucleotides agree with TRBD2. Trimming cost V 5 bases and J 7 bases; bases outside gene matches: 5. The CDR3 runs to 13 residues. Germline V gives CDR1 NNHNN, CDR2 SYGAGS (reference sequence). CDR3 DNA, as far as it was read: TGTGCCAGCGGGGACTGGGGGGATCGAGAACAGTAC. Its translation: CASGDWGDREQY. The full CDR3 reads CASGDWGDREQYF.

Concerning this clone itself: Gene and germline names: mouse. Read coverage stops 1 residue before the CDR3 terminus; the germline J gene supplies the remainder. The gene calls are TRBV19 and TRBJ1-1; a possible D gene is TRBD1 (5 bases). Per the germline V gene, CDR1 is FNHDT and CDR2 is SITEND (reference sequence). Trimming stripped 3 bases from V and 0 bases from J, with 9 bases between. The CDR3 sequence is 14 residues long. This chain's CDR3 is CASSKGHANTEVFF. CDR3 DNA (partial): TGTGCCAGCAGTAAAGGACATGCAAACACAGAAGTCTTC.

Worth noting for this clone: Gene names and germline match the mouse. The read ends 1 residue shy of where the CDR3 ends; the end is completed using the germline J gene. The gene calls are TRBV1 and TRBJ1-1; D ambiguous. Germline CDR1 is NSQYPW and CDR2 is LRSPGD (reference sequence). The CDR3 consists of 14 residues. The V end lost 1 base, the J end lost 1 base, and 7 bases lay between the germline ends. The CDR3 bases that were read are TGCACCTGCAGTGCAGGTCAGAGAAACACAGAAGTCTTC. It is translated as CTCSAGQRNTEVF. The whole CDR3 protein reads CTCSAGQRNTEVFF.

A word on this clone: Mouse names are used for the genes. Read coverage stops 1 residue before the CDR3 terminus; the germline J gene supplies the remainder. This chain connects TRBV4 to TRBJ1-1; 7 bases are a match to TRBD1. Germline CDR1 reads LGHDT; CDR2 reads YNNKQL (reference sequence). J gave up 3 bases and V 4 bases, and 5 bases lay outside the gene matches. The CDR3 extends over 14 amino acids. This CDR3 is CASSSYRGYTEVFF. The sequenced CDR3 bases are TGTGCCAGCAGCTCCTACAGGGGCTACACAGAAGTCTTC. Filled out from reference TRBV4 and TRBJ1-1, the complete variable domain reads ETAVFQTPNYHVTQVGNEVSFNCKQTLGHDTMYWYKQDSKKLLKIMFSYNNKQLIVNETVPRRFSPQSSDKAHLNLRIKSVEPEDSAVYLCASSSYRGYTEVFFGKGTRLTVV.

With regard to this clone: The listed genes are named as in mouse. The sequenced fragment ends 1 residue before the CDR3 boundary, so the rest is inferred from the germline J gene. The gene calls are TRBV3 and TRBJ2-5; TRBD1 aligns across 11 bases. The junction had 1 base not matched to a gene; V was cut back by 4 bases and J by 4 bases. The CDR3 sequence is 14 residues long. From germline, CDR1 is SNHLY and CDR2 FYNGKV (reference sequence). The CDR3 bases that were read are TGTGCCAGCAGCTCGGGACAGGGGGAAGACACCCAGTAC. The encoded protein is CASSSGQGEDTQY. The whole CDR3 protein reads CASSSGQGEDTQYF.

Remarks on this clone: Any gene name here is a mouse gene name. The CDR3 is CSSRDKNTGQLYF. The CDR3 bases that were read are TGTAGTTCGCGGGACAAAAACACCGGGCAGCTCTAC. V is TRBV30 and J is TRBJ2-2; D is perhaps TRBD1 (6 bases). The sequenced fragment ends 1 residue before the CDR3 boundary, so the rest is inferred from the germline J gene. V was trimmed by 6 bases and J by 1 base, leaving 9 bases between them. Germline V gene sequence: CDR1 SQVVS, CDR2 ANEGSEA. The CDR3 sequence is 13 residues long.

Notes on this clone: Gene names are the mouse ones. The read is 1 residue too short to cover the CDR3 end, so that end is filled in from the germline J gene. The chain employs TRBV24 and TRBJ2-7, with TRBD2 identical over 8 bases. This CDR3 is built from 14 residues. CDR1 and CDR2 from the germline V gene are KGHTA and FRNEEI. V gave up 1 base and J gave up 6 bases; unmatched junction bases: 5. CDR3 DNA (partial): TGTGCCAGCAGTCTGTCGGCTGGGGGGATTGAACAGTAC. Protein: CASSLSAGGIEQY. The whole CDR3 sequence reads CASSLSAGGIEQYF.